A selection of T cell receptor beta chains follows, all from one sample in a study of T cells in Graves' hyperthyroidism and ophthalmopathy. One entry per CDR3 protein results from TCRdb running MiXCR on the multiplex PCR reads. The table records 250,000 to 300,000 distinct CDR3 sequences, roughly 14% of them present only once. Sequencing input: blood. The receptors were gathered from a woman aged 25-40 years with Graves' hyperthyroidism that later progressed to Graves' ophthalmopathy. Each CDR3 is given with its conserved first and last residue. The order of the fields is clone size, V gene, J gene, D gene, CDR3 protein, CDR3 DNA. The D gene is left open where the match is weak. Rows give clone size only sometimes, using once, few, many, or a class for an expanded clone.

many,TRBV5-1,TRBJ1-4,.,CASSQEPGAGEKLFF,TGCGCCAGCAGCCAGGAGCCTGGGGCAGGTGAAAAACTGTTTTTT
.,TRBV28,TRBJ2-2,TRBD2,CASTNKSGWLAGPPGELFF,TGTGCCAGCACCAACAAATCGGGGTGGCTAGCGGGGCCCCCCGGGGAGCTGTTTTTT
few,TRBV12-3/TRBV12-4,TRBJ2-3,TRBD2,CASSPPRLAGGGADTQYF,TGTGCCAGCAGTCCTCCTCGACTAGCGGGAGGGGGCGCAGATACGCAGTATTTT
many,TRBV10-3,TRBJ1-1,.,CAIGGEMNTEAFF,TGTGCCATCGGCGGAGAGATGAACACTGAAGCTTTCTTT
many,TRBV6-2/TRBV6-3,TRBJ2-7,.,CASSKSPGNPYEQYF,TGTGCCAGCAGTAAGAGCCCCGGGAATCCCTACGAGCAGTACTTC
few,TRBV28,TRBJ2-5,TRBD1,CASSSADRGWQTQYF,TGTGCCAGCAGTTCCGCGGACAGGGGTTGGCAGACCCAGTACTTC
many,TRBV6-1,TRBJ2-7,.,CASSPGLRSFEQYF,TGTGCCAGCAGCCCGGGACTCCGCAGCTTCGAGCAGTACTTC
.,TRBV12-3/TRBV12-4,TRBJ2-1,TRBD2,CANSPPSGGPYNEQFF,TGTGCCAACAGTCCTCCTAGCGGGGGGCCTTACAATGAGCAGTTCTTC
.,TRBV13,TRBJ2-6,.,CASTTGGRGANVLTF,TGTGCCAGCACCACTGGGGGGCGGGGGGCCAACGTCCTGACTTTC
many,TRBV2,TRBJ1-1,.,CASSEAGGYTEAFF,TGTGCCAGCAGTGAAGCTGGCGGCTACACTGAAGCTTTCTTT
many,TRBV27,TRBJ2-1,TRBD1,CASSALQGSNEQFF,TGTGCCAGCAGTGCATTACAGGGGTCCAATGAGCAGTTCTTC
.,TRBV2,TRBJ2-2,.,CASSDVGLGELFF,TGTGCCAGCAGTGATGTGGGGCTGGGGGAGCTGTTTTTT
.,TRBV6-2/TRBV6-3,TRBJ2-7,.,CASSHPGPSYEQYF,TGTGCCAGCAGCCACCCGGGGCCTTCCTACGAGCAGTACTTC
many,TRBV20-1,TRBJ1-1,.,CSIQGIGGYTEAFF,TGCAGTATACAGGGTATCGGGGGCTACACTGAAGCTTTCTTT
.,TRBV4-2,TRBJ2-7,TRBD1,CASSRSGTVYEQYF,TGTGCCAGCAGCCGGTCCGGGACAGTCTACGAGCAGTACTTC
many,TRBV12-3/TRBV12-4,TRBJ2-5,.,CASAGLQETQYF,TGTGCCAGCGCAGGGCTACAAGAGACCCAGTACTTC
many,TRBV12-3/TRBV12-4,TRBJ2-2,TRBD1,CASGTGQGMGTGELFF,TGTGCCAGCGGGACAGGCCAGGGGATGGGGACCGGGGAGCTGTTTTTT
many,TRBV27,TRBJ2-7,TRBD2,CASSLAVAGPYEQYF,TGTGCCAGCAGTTTAGCGGTAGCGGGACCTTACGAGCAGTACTTC
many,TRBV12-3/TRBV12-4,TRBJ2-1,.,CATKGVAWNEQFF,TGTGCCACTAAAGGGGTGGCCTGGAATGAGCAGTTCTTC
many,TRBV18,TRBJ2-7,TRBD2,CASSPGLAGAVNEQYF,TGTGCCAGCTCACCGGGACTAGCGGGAGCCGTGAACGAGCAGTACTTC
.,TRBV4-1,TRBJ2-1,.,CASSQDVVSNRLF,TGCGCCAGCAGCCAAGATGTCGTCTCAAACAGGCTCTTC
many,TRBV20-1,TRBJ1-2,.,CSAGGGVEGYTF,TGCAGTGCTGGAGGGGGTGTAGAGGGCTACACCTTC
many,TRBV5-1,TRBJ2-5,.,CASSRSPLGGQETQYF,TGCGCCAGCAGCCGGAGTCCATTGGGGGGCCAAGAGACCCAGTACTTC
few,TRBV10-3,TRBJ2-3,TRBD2,CAIRERDLTDTQYF,TGTGCCATCAGGGAGCGGGACCTCACAGATACGCAGTATTTT
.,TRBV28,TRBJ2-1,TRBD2,CASSRGGRGGTKLYNEQFF,TGTGCCAGCAGCCGGGGGGGGCGGGGGGGGACTAAACTCTACAATGAGCAGTTCTTC
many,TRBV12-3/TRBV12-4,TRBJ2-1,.,CASSLGTGAGRSYNEQFF,TGTGCCAGCAGTTTAGGGACCGGGGCGGGGAGGTCCTACAATGAGCAGTTCTTC
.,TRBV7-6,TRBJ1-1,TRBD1,CASSLNPGGRAEAFF,TGTGCCAGCAGCTTAAACCCAGGGGGTAGGGCGGAAGCTTTCTTT
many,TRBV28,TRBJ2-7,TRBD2,CASSHEFNSGFYEQYF,TGTGCCAGCAGCCACGAATTTAATAGCGGGTTTTACGAGCAGTACTTC
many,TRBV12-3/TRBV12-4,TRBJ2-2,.,CASIVPPGELFF,TGTGCCAGCATCGTCCCCCCCGGGGAGCTGTTTTTT
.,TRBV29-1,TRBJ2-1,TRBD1,CSAGGKRQGAGDEQFF,TGCAGCGCCGGGGGTAAAAGACAGGGGGCAGGCGATGAGCAGTTCTTC
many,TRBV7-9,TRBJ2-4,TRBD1,CASSPQGLGAKNIQYF,TGTGCCAGCAGCCCACAGGGGCTAGGGGCCAAAAACATTCAGTACTTC
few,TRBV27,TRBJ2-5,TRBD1,CASSLSSRTGPQETQYF,TGTGCCAGCAGTTTATCTTCCAGGACAGGCCCCCAAGAGACCCAGTACTTC
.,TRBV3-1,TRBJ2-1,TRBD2,CASSQEGLAGEQFF,TGTGCCAGCAGCCAAGAGGGACTAGCAGGAGAGCAGTTCTTC
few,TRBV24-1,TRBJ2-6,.,CATSDLTGANVLTF,TGTGCCACCAGTGATTTAACTGGGGCCAACGTCCTGACTTTC
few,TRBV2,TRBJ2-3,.,CASSGPGPTYTDTQYF,TGTGCCAGCAGTGGGCCGGGACCCACATACACAGATACGCAGTATTTT
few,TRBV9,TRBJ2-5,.,CASTEGGARFETQYF,TGTGCCAGCACCGAGGGGGGCGCGAGGTTTGAGACCCAGTACTTC